This is a list of T cell receptor beta chains from one sample in a study of T cell responses to AZD1222 COVID-19 vaccine. Only in-frame clones appear in the TCRdb table, and some are missing; sequencing was by immunoSEQ multiplex PCR. This repertoire shows tens of thousands of clones, 89% found once; its top ten account for just under 2%. The specimen was peripheral blood, collected on day 0 of AZD1222 vaccination. Every receptor here comes from an adult in good health. Each CDR3 is given with its conserved first and last residue. Fields, in order: V gene, D gene, J gene, clone size, CDR3 DNA, CDR3 protein. D genes are given only for firm matches. The size field is filled for only some rows; it gives once, few, many or a size class.

v_gene: TRBV28
d_gene: NA
j_gene: TRBJ1-6
abundance: NA
CDR3nt: TGTGCCAGCGGTTTGAACAGGGACCGACTACCCCTCCACTTT
CDR3aa: CASGLNRDRLPLHF

v_gene: TRBV28
d_gene: NA
j_gene: TRBJ2-4
abundance: NA
CDR3nt: TGTGCCAGCAGTTTATCAGAACACATTCAGTACTTC
CDR3aa: CASSLSEHIQYF

v_gene: TRBV19
d_gene: TRBD2
j_gene: TRBJ2-7
abundance: few
CDR3nt: TGTGCCAGTAGTATAACGGGAGGGTCCTACGAGCAGTACTTC
CDR3aa: CASSITGGSYEQYF

v_gene: TRBV3-1/TRBV3-2
d_gene: NA
j_gene: TRBJ2-3
abundance: NA
CDR3nt: TGTGCCAGCAGCCAAGATGCAGCAGGGGGCACAGATACGCAGTATTTT
CDR3aa: CASSQDAAGGTDTQYF

v_gene: TRBV28
d_gene: NA
j_gene: TRBJ1-2
abundance: NA
CDR3nt: TGTGCCAGCAGTTTAAAGGGCAGACGCTATGGCTACACCTTC
CDR3aa: CASSLKGRRYGYTF

v_gene: TRBV2
d_gene: NA
j_gene: TRBJ1-1
abundance: NA
CDR3nt: TGTGCCAGCAGTGAATTGGCCTTGAACACTGAAGCTTTCTTT
CDR3aa: CASSELALNTEAFF

v_gene: TRBV28
d_gene: TRBD1
j_gene: TRBJ1-5
abundance: NA
CDR3nt: TGTGCCAGCAGTTTGTTAACCGGACAGGAAAATCAGCCCCAGCATTTT
CDR3aa: CASSLLTGQENQPQHF

v_gene: TRBV5-4
d_gene: NA
j_gene: TRBJ2-7
abundance: NA
CDR3nt: TGTGCCAGCAGCCCCTCACGGGACAACACTCTGGGGGAGCAGTACTTC
CDR3aa: CASSPSRDNTLGEQYF

v_gene: TRBV3-1/TRBV3-2
d_gene: NA
j_gene: TRBJ1-5
abundance: NA
CDR3nt: TGTGCCAGCAGCCAAGTCCAAGATCAGCCCCAGCATTTT
CDR3aa: CASSQVQDQPQHF

v_gene: TRBV5-1
d_gene: NA
j_gene: TRBJ2-1
abundance: once
CDR3nt: TGCGCCAGCAGCTTGGCCGCCAATACCCCCGAGCAGTTCTTC
CDR3aa: CASSLAANTPEQFF

v_gene: TRBV18
d_gene: NA
j_gene: TRBJ1-4
abundance: NA
CDR3nt: TGTGCCAGCTCACCACGAAAGAATGAAAAACTGTTTTTT
CDR3aa: CASSPRKNEKLFF

v_gene: TRBV5-1
d_gene: TRBD2
j_gene: TRBJ2-3
abundance: NA
CDR3nt: TGCGCCAGCAGCCCGAGGGGACTAGCGGGCACAGATACGCAGTATTTT
CDR3aa: CASSPRGLAGTDTQYF

v_gene: TRBV6-1
d_gene: NA
j_gene: TRBJ1-2
abundance: NA
CDR3nt: TGTGCCAACAGTGAAAGGAGGGACTCGTATGGCTACACCTTC
CDR3aa: CANSERRDSYGYTF

v_gene: TRBV7-9
d_gene: TRBD1
j_gene: TRBJ1-2
abundance: NA
CDR3nt: TGTGCCAGCGCCCTGGGTCAGGGGGTAAATAATGGCTACACCTTC
CDR3aa: CASALGQGVNNGYTF

v_gene: TRBV15
d_gene: NA
j_gene: TRBJ2-3
abundance: NA
CDR3nt: TGTGCCACCAGCAGAGCGTTATTAGGGGGAACAGATACGCAGTATTTT
CDR3aa: CATSRALLGGTDTQYF

v_gene: TRBV29-1
d_gene: NA
j_gene: TRBJ2-1
abundance: NA
CDR3nt: TGCAGCGCCCCCGGCCAAGGCACGAATCAGTTAGTGCAGTTCTTC
CDR3aa: CSAPGQGTNQLVQFF

v_gene: TRBV27
d_gene: TRBD1
j_gene: TRBJ2-7
abundance: NA
CDR3nt: TGTGCCAGCACCGGACAGGGAAGGGGCGAGCAGTACTTC
CDR3aa: CASTGQGRGEQYF

v_gene: TRBV6-1
d_gene: TRBD2
j_gene: TRBJ2-1
abundance: NA
CDR3nt: TGTGCCAGCAGTGAAGGGCCTAGCGGGAGTTTCAATGAGCAGTTCTTC
CDR3aa: CASSEGPSGSFNEQFF

v_gene: TRBV29-1
d_gene: TRBD2
j_gene: TRBJ2-2
abundance: NA
CDR3nt: TGCAGCGGGAGACTAGCGGGAGCCGGGGAGCTGTTTTTT
CDR3aa: CSGRLAGAGELFF

v_gene: TRBV15
d_gene: NA
j_gene: TRBJ2-5
abundance: NA
CDR3nt: TGTGCCACCAGCAGAGATCTGGCAGGGTCGAGGACCCAGTACTTC
CDR3aa: CATSRDLAGSRTQYF

v_gene: TRBV3-1/TRBV3-2
d_gene: TRBD2
j_gene: TRBJ2-1
abundance: NA
CDR3nt: TGTGCCAGCAGCCAGGGGGAGACTAGCGGGAACTACAATGAGCAGTTCTTC
CDR3aa: CASSQGETSGNYNEQFF

v_gene: TRBV12-3/TRBV12-4
d_gene: NA
j_gene: TRBJ2-1
abundance: NA
CDR3nt: TGTGCCAGCAGTCGGTACAATGAGCAGTTCTTC
CDR3aa: CASSRYNEQFF

v_gene: TRBV5-4
d_gene: NA
j_gene: TRBJ2-3
abundance: NA
CDR3nt: TGTGCCAGCAGCTCGGAGGGCACCACAGATACGCAGTATTTT
CDR3aa: CASSSEGTTDTQYF